The 21 T cell receptor beta chains reported below all come from one sample, sequenced in a study of blood T cell repertoires in COVID-19. Sequencing used immunoSEQ multiplex PCR; TCRdb keeps in-frame clones, though not all of them. This sample has about 180,000 clones, with about nine tenths found just once. The source material was peripheral blood. Every receptor here comes from a woman in her 30s with acute or convalescent COVID-19.

The gene calls are TRBV30 and TRBJ2-2, with 10 nucleotides matching TRBD1. The CDR3 spans 12 residues. The V segment lost 1 base and the J segment 15 bases; nucleotides outside the gene matches: 5. The germline gives CDR1 GTSNPN, CDR2 SVGIG (reference sequence). CDR3 amino acids: CAWSADRGSMFF. The CDR3 nucleotides read TGTGCCTGGAGTGCGGACAGGGGGTCAATGTTTTTT. Looking up the rest from reference TRBV30 and TRBJ2-2 gives the full variable domain: SQTIHQWPATLVQPVGSPLSLECTVEGTSNPNLYWYRQAAGRGLQLLFYSVGIGQISSEVPQNLSASRPQDRQFILSSKKLLLSDSGFYLCAWSADRGSMFFGEGSRLTVL.

This chain joins TRBV28 and TRBJ2-7; 10 bases align to TRBD1. This CDR3 contains 13 residues. The V gene's germline CDR1 is MDHEN and CDR2 SYDVKM. Losses at the gene ends were 9 bases for V and 5 bases for J; bases not matched to a gene: 7. CDR3 loop: CASHRDRGHEQYF. CDR3 sequence (DNA): TGTGCCAGTCACCGGGACAGGGGACACGAGCAGTACTTC. The whole variable domain, filled in from reference TRBV28 and TRBJ2-7, reads DVKVTQSSRYLVKRTGEKVFLECVQDMDHENMFWYRQDPGLGLRLIYFSYDVKMKEKGDIPEGYSVSREKKERFSLILESASTNQTSMYLCASHRDRGHEQYFGPGTRLTVT.

The rearrangement uses TRBV28 and TRBJ2-7, with TRBD2 matching over 7 bases. This CDR3 contains 14 residues. V shed 7 bases and J 3 bases; nucleotides not matched to a gene: 9. Germline V gene lookup returns CDR1 MDHEN and CDR2 SYDVKM. The CDR3 DNA follows: TGTGCCAGCATCGCGGGCGGGAGCGACTACGAGCAGTACTTC. This codes for CASIAGGSDYEQYF. The entire variable domain, with the rest obtained from reference TRBV28 and TRBJ2-7, is as follows: DVKVTQSSRYLVKRTGEKVFLECVQDMDHENMFWYRQDPGLGLRLIYFSYDVKMKEKGDIPEGYSVSREKKERFSLILESASTNQTSMYLCASIAGGSDYEQYFGPGTRLTVT.

J is TRBJ2-1 and V is TRBV20-1; no firm D call. The CDR3 has 11 amino acids. Germline CDR1 is DFQATT and CDR2 is SNEGSKA (reference sequence). Trimming cost V 4 bases and J 4 bases, with 5 bases left between them. The CDR3 DNA is TGCAGTGCTATAATTTACAATGAGCAGTTCTTC. Its protein product is CSAIIYNEQFF.

The chain couples TRBV4-1 to TRBJ1-2, with TRBD1 identical over 8 bases. The germline CDR1 and CDR2 sequences are MGHRA and YSYEKL. The junction had 4 bases not matched to a gene; V was cut back by 3 bases and J by 7 bases. CDR3 length: 13 amino acids. The CDR3 reads CASSHLDRVGYTF. The CDR3 DNA reads as TGCGCCAGCAGCCACCTGGACAGGGTTGGCTACACCTTC.

V is TRBV28 and J is TRBJ2-2; possibly TRBD1 for D (6 bases). CDR3 length: 14 residues. Germline CDR1 and CDR2: MDHEN and SYDVKM. Trimming removed 7 bases at V and 5 bases at J, with 14 bases between. The CDR3 DNA reads as TGTGCCAGCAACGGACAGATCTTAACCGGGGAGCTGTTTTTT. Its translation: CASNGQILTGELFF.

The chain recombines TRBV27 with TRBJ1-2; D unresolved. Between the trimmed V and J ends, which lost 10 bases and 3 bases, there was a span of 9 bases. This CDR3 has 11 amino acids. Germline V CDR1 and CDR2: MNHEY, SMNVEV (reference sequence). Here the CDR3 reads CATKEDYGYTF. In nucleotides, the CDR3 is TGTGCCACTAAGGAGGACTATGGCTACACCTTC.

V usage is TRBV7-8 and J usage is TRBJ2-7; the match to TRBD1 covers 7 bases. In germline, CDR1 is SGHVS, CDR2 FQNEAQ. This CDR3 is built from 13 residues. With V trimmed by 5 bases and J by 2 bases, 3 bases remained unmatched. The CDR3 reads CASSRGQTYEQYF. In DNA, the CDR3 is TGTGCCAGCAGCCGGGGACAGACCTACGAGCAGTACTTC.

This rearrangement joins TRBV5-1 to TRBJ2-3, with TRBD2 identical over 11 bases. This CDR3 is built from 16 residues. After removal of 3 bases from V and 5 bases from J, the junction contained 8 bases not matched to a gene. Per the germline V gene, CDR1 is SGHRS and CDR2 is YFSETQ. CDR3 residues: CASSSLTSGSGDTQYF. In nucleotides, the CDR3 is TGCGCCAGCAGCTCTCTAACTAGCGGGAGTGGAGATACGCAGTATTTT. The full variable domain, its missing parts supplied by reference TRBV5-1 and TRBJ2-3, is KAGVTQTPRYLIKTRGQQVTLSCSPISGHRSVSWYQQTPGQGLQFLFEYFSETQRNKGNFPGRFSGRQFSNSRSEMNVSTLELGDSALYLCASSSLTSGSGDTQYFGPGTRLTVL.

This chain uses TRBV10-3 with TRBJ2-2; D might be TRBD2 (5 bases). Germline V CDR1 and CDR2: ENHRY, SYGVKD. The ends were cut back, 11 bases at V and 0 bases at J, with 16 bases in the middle. The CDR3 has 15 amino acids. In nucleotides, the CDR3 is TGTGCCTCAAAAGGGCGGGTTTCGAACACCGGGGAGCTGTTTTTT. Its translation is CASKGRVSNTGELFF.

CDR3 nucleotides: TGTGCCAGCTCACCGATACAGGGGAACACTGAAGCTTTCTTT. This translates into CASSPIQGNTEAFF. The rearrangement uses TRBV18 and TRBJ1-1; perhaps TRBD1 as D (6 bases). From germline, CDR1 is KGHSH and CDR2 LQKENI. Trimming left V 3 bases short and J 1 base short, with 9 bases between. The CDR3 length is 14 residues.

The J gene is TRBJ2-7, the V gene TRBV5-1, with D perhaps TRBD1 (6 bases). The V end was cut by 5 bases, the J end by 6 bases, with 12 bases between. The CDR3 runs to 12 residues. The germline gives CDR1 SGHRS, CDR2 YFSETQ. DNA of the CDR3: TGCGCCAGCAGGGGGGCAGGCCCCGAGCAGTACTTC. Residues: CASRGAGPEQYF. Using reference TRBV5-1 and TRBJ2-7 for the parts outside the CDR3, the full variable domain is KAGVTQTPRYLIKTRGQQVTLSCSPISGHRSVSWYQQTPGQGLQFLFEYFSETQRNKGNFPGRFSGRQFSNSRSEMNVSTLELGDSALYLCASRGAGPEQYFGPGTRLTVT.

This chain connects TRBV11-2 to TRBJ2-7; D is possibly TRBD2 (5 bases). Trimming left V 8 bases short and J 6 bases short, with 11 bases between. CDR1 and CDR2 from the germline V gene are SGHAT and FQNNGV. The CDR3 totals 11 residues. The CDR3 nucleotides are TGTGCCAGCGGAGGCGGCGGCGAGCAGTACTTC. Encoded protein: CASGGGGEQYF.

This chain connects TRBV7-8 to TRBJ1-4; maybe TRBD1 (5 bases). Trimming stripped 2 bases from V and 5 bases from J, with 9 bases between. This CDR3 has 14 residues. Germline V gene lookup returns CDR1 SGHVS and CDR2 FQNEAQ. The CDR3 reads CASSLTQGNEKLFF. In DNA form, the CDR3 reads TGTGCCAGCAGCTTAACCCAGGGCAATGAAAAACTGTTTTTT.

The chain recombines TRBV6-2 or TRBV6-3 with TRBJ1-5; possible D gene TRBD1, 6 bases. Germline CDR1 reads MNHEY; CDR2 reads SVGEGT. The CDR3 loop spans 14 amino acids. The ends were cut back, 0 bases at V and 5 bases at J, with 8 bases in the middle. CDR3 DNA: TGTGCCAGCAGTTACTCCAACAGGGATCAGCCCCAGCATTTT. This translates into CASSYSNRDQPQHF.

In this sample, this clone turned up once. CDR3 DNA sequence: TGCAGTGCTGTAGAGGGAAGGACCCAGCATTTT. Translation gives CSAVEGRTQHF. This rearrangement joins TRBV20-1 to TRBJ1-5, with D hard to call. The V gene's germline CDR1 is DFQATT and CDR2 SNEGSKA (reference sequence). CDR3 length: 11 residues. Trimming took 5 bases from V and 11 from J, leaving 13 bases between them.

The DNA for the CDR3 is TGCGCCAGCGGGCTGGACAGGGTGAACACCGGGGAGCTGTTTTTT. Protein sequence: CASGLDRVNTGELFF. The chain joins TRBV4-1 to TRBJ2-2; 8 bases align to TRBD1. There are 15 residues in the CDR3. CDR1 and CDR2 (germline): MGHRA, YSYEKL. Trimming removed 8 bases from V and 1 base from J; junction bases left unmatched: 6.

V usage is TRBV5-4 and J usage is TRBJ2-5; 7 bases agree with TRBD1. The CDR3 contains 15 residues. V was clipped by 2 bases and J by 1 base; unmatched bases: 5. CDR1 and CDR2 from the germline V gene are SGHNT and YYREEE (reference sequence). The CDR3 nucleotides read TGTGCCAGCAGCTTACAGGGGTCGCTCCAAGAGACCCAGTACTTC. Translating it yields CASSLQGSLQETQYF.

The V and J genes are TRBV5-1 and TRBJ2-7, with TRBD2 matching 10 bases. The V and J ends lost 0 bases and 3 bases, in that order; junction bases with no gene match: 3. Germline CDR1 and CDR2: SGHRS and YFSETQ. The CDR3 extends over 15 amino acids. The CDR3 nucleotides read TGCGCCAGCAGCTTGGAAGGGACTAGCGACTACGAGCAGTACTTC. This gives the protein CASSLEGTSDYEQYF.

Concerning this clone itself: Other nucleotide sequences from this sample produce the same CDR3. This chain connects TRBV6-5 to TRBJ1-5; D unclear. Per germline, CDR1 MNHEY and CDR2 SVGAGI. Between the trimmed V and J ends, which lost 0 bases and 4 bases, there was a span of 4 bases. The CDR3 runs 13 residues. CDR3 coding DNA: TGTGCCAGCAGTTACTCCCCGAATCAGCCCCAGCATTTT. As protein: CASSYSPNQPQHF.

The chain couples TRBV28 to TRBJ1-6, with a tentative D call TRBD1 (6 bases). Trimming shortened V by 9 bases and J by 6 bases, and 21 bases separated the two germline ends. Per germline, CDR1 MDHEN and CDR2 SYDVKM. The CDR3 loop spans 16 amino acids. As DNA, the CDR3 is TGTGCCAGTAGTAACCACAGGGTAACGAGTAATTCACCCCTCCACTTT. Amino acids: CASSNHRVTSNSPLHF.